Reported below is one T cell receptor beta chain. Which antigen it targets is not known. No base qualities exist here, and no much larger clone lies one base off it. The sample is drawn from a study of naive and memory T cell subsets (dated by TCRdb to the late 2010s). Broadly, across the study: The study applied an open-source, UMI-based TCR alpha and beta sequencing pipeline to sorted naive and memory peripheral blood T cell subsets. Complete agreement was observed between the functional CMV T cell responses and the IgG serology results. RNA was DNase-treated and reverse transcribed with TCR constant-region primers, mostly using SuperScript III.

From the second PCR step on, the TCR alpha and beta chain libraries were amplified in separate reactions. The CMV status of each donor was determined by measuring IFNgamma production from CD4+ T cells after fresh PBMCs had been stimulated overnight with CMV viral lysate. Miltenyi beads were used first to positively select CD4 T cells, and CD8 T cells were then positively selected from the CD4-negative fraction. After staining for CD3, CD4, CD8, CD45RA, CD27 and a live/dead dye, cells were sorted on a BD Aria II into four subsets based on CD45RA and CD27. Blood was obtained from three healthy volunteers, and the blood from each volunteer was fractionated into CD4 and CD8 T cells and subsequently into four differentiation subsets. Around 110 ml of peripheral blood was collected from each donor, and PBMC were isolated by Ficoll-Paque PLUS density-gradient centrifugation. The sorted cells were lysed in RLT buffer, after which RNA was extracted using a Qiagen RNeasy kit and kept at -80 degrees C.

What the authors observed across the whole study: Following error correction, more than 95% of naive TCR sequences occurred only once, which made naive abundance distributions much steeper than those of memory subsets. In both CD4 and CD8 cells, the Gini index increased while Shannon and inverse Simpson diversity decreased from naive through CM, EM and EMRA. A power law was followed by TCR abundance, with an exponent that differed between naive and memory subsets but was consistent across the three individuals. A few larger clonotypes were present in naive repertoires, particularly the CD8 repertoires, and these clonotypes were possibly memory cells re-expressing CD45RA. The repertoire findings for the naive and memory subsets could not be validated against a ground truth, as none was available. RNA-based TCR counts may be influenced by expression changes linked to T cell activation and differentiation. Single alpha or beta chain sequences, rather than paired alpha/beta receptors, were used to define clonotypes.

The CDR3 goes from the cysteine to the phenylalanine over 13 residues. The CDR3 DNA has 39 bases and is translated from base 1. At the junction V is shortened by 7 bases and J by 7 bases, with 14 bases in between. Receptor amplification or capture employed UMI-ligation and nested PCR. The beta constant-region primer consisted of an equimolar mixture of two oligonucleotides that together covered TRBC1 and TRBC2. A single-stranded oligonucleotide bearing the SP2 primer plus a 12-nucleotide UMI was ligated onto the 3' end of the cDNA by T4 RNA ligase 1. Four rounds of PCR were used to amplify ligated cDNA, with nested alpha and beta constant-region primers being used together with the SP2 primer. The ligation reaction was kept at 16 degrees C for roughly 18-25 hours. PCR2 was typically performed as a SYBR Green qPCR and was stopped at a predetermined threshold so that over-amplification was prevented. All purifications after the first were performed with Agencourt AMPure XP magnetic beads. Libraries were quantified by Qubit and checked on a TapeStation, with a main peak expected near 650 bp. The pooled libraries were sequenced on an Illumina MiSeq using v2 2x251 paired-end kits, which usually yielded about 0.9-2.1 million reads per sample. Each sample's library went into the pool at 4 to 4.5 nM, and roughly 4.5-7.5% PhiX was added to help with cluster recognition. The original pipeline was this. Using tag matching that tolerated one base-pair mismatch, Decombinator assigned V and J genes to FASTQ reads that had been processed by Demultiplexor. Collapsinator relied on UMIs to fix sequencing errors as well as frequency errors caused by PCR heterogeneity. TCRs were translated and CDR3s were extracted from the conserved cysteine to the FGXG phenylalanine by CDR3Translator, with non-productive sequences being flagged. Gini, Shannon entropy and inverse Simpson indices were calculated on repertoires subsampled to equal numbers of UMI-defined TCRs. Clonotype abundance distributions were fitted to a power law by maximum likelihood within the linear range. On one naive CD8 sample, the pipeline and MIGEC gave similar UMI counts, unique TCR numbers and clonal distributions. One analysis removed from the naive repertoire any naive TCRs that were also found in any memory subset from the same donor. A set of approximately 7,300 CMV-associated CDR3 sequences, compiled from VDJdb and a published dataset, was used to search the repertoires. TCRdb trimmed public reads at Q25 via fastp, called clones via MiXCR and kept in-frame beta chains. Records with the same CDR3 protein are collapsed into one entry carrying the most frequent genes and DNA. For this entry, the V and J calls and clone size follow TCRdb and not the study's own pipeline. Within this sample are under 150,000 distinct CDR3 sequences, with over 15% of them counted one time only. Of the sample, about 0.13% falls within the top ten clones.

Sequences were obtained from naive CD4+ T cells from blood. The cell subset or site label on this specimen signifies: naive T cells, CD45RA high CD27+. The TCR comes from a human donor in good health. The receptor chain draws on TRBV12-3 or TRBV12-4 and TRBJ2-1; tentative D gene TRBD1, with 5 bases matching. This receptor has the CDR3 CASNAGQGNEQFF. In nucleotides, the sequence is TGTGCCAGCAATGCAGGGCAAGGGAATGAGCAGTTCTTC.